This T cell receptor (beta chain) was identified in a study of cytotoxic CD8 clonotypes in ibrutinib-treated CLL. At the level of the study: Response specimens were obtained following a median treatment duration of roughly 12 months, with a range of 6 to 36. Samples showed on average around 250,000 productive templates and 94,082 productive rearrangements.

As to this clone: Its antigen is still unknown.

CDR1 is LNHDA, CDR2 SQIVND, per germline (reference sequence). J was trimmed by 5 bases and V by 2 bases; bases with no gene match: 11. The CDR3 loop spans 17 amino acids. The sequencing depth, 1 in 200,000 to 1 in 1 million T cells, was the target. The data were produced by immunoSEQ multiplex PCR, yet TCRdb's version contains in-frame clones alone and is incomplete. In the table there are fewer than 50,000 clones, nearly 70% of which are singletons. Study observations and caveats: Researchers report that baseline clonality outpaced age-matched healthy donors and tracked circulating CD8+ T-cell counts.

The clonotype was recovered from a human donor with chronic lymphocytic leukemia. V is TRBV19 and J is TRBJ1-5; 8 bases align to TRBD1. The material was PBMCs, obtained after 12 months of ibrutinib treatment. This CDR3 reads CASSIIPGQGGYQPQHF. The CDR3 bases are TGTGCCAGTAGTATAATCCCCGGACAGGGAGGTTATCAGCCCCAGCATTTT.